This TCR beta chain was recorded in a study of OX40 agonist ivuxolimab in advanced cancers. Study-wide context: Patients in dose escalation had liver, melanoma, kidney or head and neck cancers.

V lost 5 bases to trimming and J lost 9 bases; unmatched junction nucleotides: 21. CDR1 is SEHNR and CDR2 is FQNEAQ in the germline V gene (reference sequence). CDR3 length: 17 residues. The assay was immunoSEQ multiplex PCR, and TCRdb's table has in-frame clones only and misses some. Of tens of thousands of clones listed, approximately 89% are singletons. Sequenced material: CD4+ or CD8+ T cells sorted from blood, taken in a trial of the OX40 agonist ivuxolimab. The chain couples TRBV7-9 to TRBJ2-5; 7 bases agree with TRBD1. The receptor's source is an adult with an advanced solid tumor such as melanoma, head and neck, liver or kidney cancer. CDR3 loop: CASSPPHRGPPPGAQYF. For the CDR3, the DNA is TGTGCCAGCAGCCCTCCCCACAGGGGCCCCCCCCCTGGGGCCCAGTACTTC.